This section outlines one TCR beta chain sequence together with its context. CDR1 and CDR2 (germline): LGHNT, FRNRAP. The CDR3 length is 13 residues. The V gene end was trimmed by 5 bases and the J gene end by 8 bases; junction bases not matched to a gene: 4. Assay: immunoSEQ multiplex PCR; the TCRdb copy retains only in-frame clones and omits some. The data contain some 340,000 clones, 90% to 95% of them seen just once; the ten biggest clones take up 3.9%. The data were taken from a study of blood T cell repertoires in COVID-19. Study information: Specimens from acute and convalescent COVID-19 originated in the United States, Italy and Spain. T cells, B-cell-depleted T cells, or PBMCs supplied cDNA or gDNA.

Participant reports of clinical history set cohort assignment. Those designated as exposed participants met a COVID-19 case within 2 weeks before study entry. This TCR was recovered from a woman aged 30 to 39 who had been exposed to COVID-19. This sequence joins TRBV12-5 and TRBJ1-2; 11 bases fit TRBD1. Material: PBMCs or T cells enriched from blood (not recorded which). CDR3 coding DNA: TGTGCTAGTGGTGTGGACAGGGGGCGCGGCTACACCTTC. Translating gives CASGVDRGRGYTF.